Below, 21 T cell receptor beta chains from the same sample are listed, as sequenced in a study of blood T cell repertoires in COVID-19. Data came from immunoSEQ multiplex PCR; TCRdb stores just in-frame clones and leaves some out. The sample has roughly 400,000 clones, less than 95% seen once. Source material: PBMCs or T cells enriched from blood (not recorded which). The receptors come from a man between 18 and 35 years old who had recovered from COVID-19.

J is TRBJ2-1 and V is TRBV27; D may be TRBD1 (5 bases). The germline CDR1 and CDR2 sequences are MNHEY and SMNVEV (reference sequence). V dropped 4 bases and J dropped 4 bases, with 14 bases sitting between them. The CDR3 consists of 15 residues. For the CDR3, the DNA is TGTGCCAGCAGTTCCCAAGACAGTCCATACAATGAGCAGTTCTTC. This codes for CASSSQDSPYNEQFF.

This clone was picked up one time. V gene TRBV12-3 or TRBV12-4 combines with J gene TRBJ1-2, with 7 bases that match TRBD1. V trimming: 7 bases; J trimming: 4 bases; junction bases outside the gene matches: 6. The CDR3 length is 13 residues. CDR3 sequence reads: CASTEQGTYGYTF. CDR3 bases: TGTGCCAGCACTGAACAGGGGACCTATGGCTACACCTTC.

The chain combines TRBV27 with TRBJ2-1, with D unclear. CDR3 size: 12 residues. Trimming pared 7 bases from V and 7 bases from J, leaving 11 bases between. Germline lookup yields CDR1 MNHEY and CDR2 SMNVEV (reference sequence). In nucleotides, the CDR3 is TGTGCCAGCACCCTTGGCCAAAATGAGCAGTTCTTC. It codes for CASTLGQNEQFF.

The rearrangement links TRBV14 to TRBJ1-1; 8 bases line up with TRBD1. Germline lookup yields CDR1 SGHDN and CDR2 FVKESK. V lost 4 bases and J lost 0; bases outside the gene matches: 1. CDR3 length: 14 residues. The CDR3 sequence: CASSRQGLNTEAFF. The DNA of the CDR3 is TGTGCCAGCAGCCGACAGGGGCTGAACACTGAAGCTTTCTTT.

CDR3 in DNA: TGTGCCAGCAGTCTGACAGGATCTAATCAGCCCCAGCATTTT. Translating it yields CASSLTGSNQPQHF. V and J are TRBV25-1 and TRBJ1-5; tentative D call: TRBD1 (6 bases). Deletions cut 5 bases from V and 4 bases from J, with 12 bases between. CDR1 and CDR2 from the germline V gene are MGHDK and SYGVNS. The length of the CDR3 is 14 residues.

This rearrangement joins TRBV7-8 to TRBJ1-1, with TRBD1 matching over 7 bases. V was clipped by 5 bases and J by 7 bases; unmatched bases: 10. The CDR3 is 14 residues long. Germline lookup yields CDR1 SGHVS and CDR2 FQNEAQ. The CDR3 DNA reads TGTGCCAGCAGCCCTACGACAGGGCTCCGTGAAGCTTTCTTT. It is translated as CASSPTTGLREAFF.

J is TRBJ1-2 and V is TRBV5-1; 8 nucleotides agree with TRBD1. V lost 4 bases to trimming and J lost 5 bases; unmatched junction nucleotides: 10. The germline V gene encodes CDR1 SGHRS and CDR2 YFSETQ. This CDR3 contains 15 residues. DNA of the CDR3: TGCGCCAGCAGCCCCGGGACAGGCCAAGCTTATGGCTACACCTTC. The encoded protein is CASSPGTGQAYGYTF.

The V call is TRBV18, the J call TRBJ1-4; 7 nucleotides align to TRBD1. With V trimmed by 6 bases and J by 7 bases, 8 bases remained unmatched. The CDR3 is 14 residues long. Germline CDR1 and CDR2: KGHSH and LQKENI. CDR3: CASSRQGDSEKLFF. DNA for the CDR3: TGTGCCAGCTCCAGACAGGGTGATAGTGAAAAACTGTTTTTT.

The V and J genes are TRBV7-7 and TRBJ2-1, with TRBD2 matching 16 bases. There are 16 residues in the CDR3. Trimming removed 5 bases from V and 5 bases from J; junction bases left unmatched: 3. Germline V gene sequence: CDR1 SSHAT, CDR2 FNYEAQ (reference sequence). The CDR3 nucleotides are TGTGCCAGCAGCGCGGGACTAGCGGGAGGGGACAATGAGCAGTTCTTC. This encodes CASSAGLAGGDNEQFF. Variable domain in full (rest from reference TRBV7-7 and TRBJ2-1): GAGVSQSPRYKVTKRGQDVTLRCDPISSHATLYWYQQALGQGPEFLTYFNYEAQPDKSGLPSDRFSAERPEGSISTLTIQRTEQRDSAMYRCASSAGLAGGDNEQFFGPGTRLTVL.

This clone was seen once. The chain joins TRBV4-1 to TRBJ2-2; D gene ambiguous. V dropped 1 base and J dropped 6 bases, with 6 bases sitting between them. Germline-derived CDR1 and CDR2 are MGHRA and YSYEKL. This CDR3 spans 13 amino acids. CDR3: CASSQGTAGELFF. The DNA of the CDR3 is TGCGCCAGCAGCCAAGGAACGGCCGGGGAGCTGTTTTTT.

The chain uses TRBV2 and TRBJ2-1; 8 bases align to TRBD1. The V gene end was trimmed by 6 bases and the J gene end by 5 bases; junction bases not matched to a gene: 3. The CDR3 contains 13 residues. The germline CDR1 and CDR2 sequences are SNHLY and FYNNEI. CDR3 in amino acids: CASRGTGNNEQFF. The CDR3 bases are TGTGCCAGCAGGGGGACAGGCAACAATGAGCAGTTCTTC.

CDR3 protein: CASSAPGRSGYTF. CDR3 coding DNA: TGTGCCAGCAGTGCTCCAGGGAGGTCGGGCTACACCTTC. The chain uses TRBV9 and TRBJ1-2, with a tentative D call TRBD1 (5 bases). The germline V and J ends were trimmed by 5 bases and 8 bases, with 16 bases remaining between them. The CDR3 has 13 residues. Germline V gene data show CDR1 as SGDLS and CDR2 as YYNGEE.

This chain connects TRBV5-1 to TRBJ1-4, with 9 bases fitting TRBD1. The CDR3 contains 15 residues. The V segment lost 0 bases and the J segment 14 bases; nucleotides outside the gene matches: 11. Germline loops: CDR1 SGHRS, CDR2 YFSETQ. As DNA, the CDR3 is TGCGCCAGCAGCTTGGGACAGGGGGGAAGTTTATACCTGTTTTTT. Its translation is CASSLGQGGSLYLFF.

This clone appeared once. Other DNA sequences of this sample code for an identical CDR3. The chain has TRBV5-5 and TRBJ1-1, with D possibly matching TRBD1 (5 bases). V shed 1 base and J shed 4 bases, with 8 bases lying between them. The germline V gene has CDR1 SGHKS and CDR2 YYEKEE (reference sequence). The CDR3 has 13 amino acids. The CDR3 sequence: CASSLQGSTEAFF. The CDR3 DNA is TGTGCCAGCAGCTTGCAGGGATCCACTGAAGCTTTCTTT.

The chain couples TRBV24-1 to TRBJ1-5, with D tentatively TRBD1 (6 bases). There are 14 residues in the CDR3. V lost 3 bases and J lost 7, with 12 bases in between. The germline gives CDR1 KGHDR, CDR2 SFDVKD. CDR3 sequence reads: CATSDPSRGQPQHF. CDR3 nucleotide sequence: TGTGCCACCAGTGATCCTAGTAGGGGGCAGCCCCAGCATTTT.

This clone came up a few times. This chain links TRBV5-5 with TRBJ1-6; no firm D call. V was shortened by 0 bases and J by 0 bases, with 16 bases between the two germline ends. Germline CDR1 is SGHKS and CDR2 is YYEKEE (reference sequence). The CDR3 is 19 amino acids. CDR3 coding DNA: TGTGCCAGCAGCTTGGGGTCCTTGGGCAGAAGCTCCTATAATTCACCCCTCCACTTT. Encoded protein: CASSLGSLGRSSYNSPLHF.

This clone has more than one count but fewer than ten. This rearrangement joins TRBV28 to TRBJ2-1; 7 bases match TRBD2. J gave up 7 bases and V 3 bases, and 21 bases lay outside the gene matches. Germline lookup yields CDR1 MDHEN and CDR2 SYDVKM. The CDR3 is made up of 19 amino acids. CDR3 DNA: TGTGCCAGCAGTTTTAAAGAGCCCCCATGGAGCGGGATACGAAATGAGCAGTTCTTC. Translating it yields CASSFKEPPWSGIRNEQFF.

The genes are TRBV29-1 and TRBJ2-1; 8 nucleotides line up with TRBD1. Per the germline V gene, CDR1 is SQVTM and CDR2 is ANQGSEA. The CDR3 loop spans 14 amino acids. The V and J ends lost 5 bases and 6 bases, in that order; junction bases with no gene match: 9. In nucleotides, the CDR3 is TGCAGCGTTTTTGGAGGGACAGGTTCCAATGAGCAGTTCTTC. Protein: CSVFGGTGSNEQFF.

The J gene is TRBJ2-7, the V gene TRBV19; 9 bases match TRBD2. The V and J ends lost 4 bases and 2 bases, in that order; junction bases with no gene match: 3. The CDR3 extends over 14 amino acids. Germline V gene lookup returns CDR1 LNHDA and CDR2 SQIVND (reference sequence). The CDR3 DNA reads as TGTGCCAGTAGTACGATAGCGGGAGCCTACGAGCAGTACTTC. It translates to CASSTIAGAYEQYF.

The genes are TRBV27 and TRBJ1-1, with TRBD1 as a possible D gene (5 bases). The germline V gene has CDR1 MNHEY and CDR2 SMNVEV (reference sequence). Deletions cut 2 bases from V and 3 bases from J, with 7 bases between. There are 13 residues in the CDR3. The CDR3 spells CASSLRGYTEAFF. The CDR3 nucleotides read TGTGCCAGCAGTTTACGGGGGTACACTGAAGCTTTCTTT.

J is TRBJ1-5 and V is TRBV4-1, with 10 bases identical to TRBD1. The germline gives CDR1 MGHRA, CDR2 YSYEKL. The CDR3 runs to 16 residues. The J segment lost 6 bases and the V segment lost 3 bases, leaving 8 bases of the junction unmatched. The CDR3 sequence: CASSQGPGQGSQPQHF. As DNA, the CDR3 is TGCGCCAGCAGCCAGGGCCCGGGACAGGGGAGTCAGCCCCAGCATTTT.